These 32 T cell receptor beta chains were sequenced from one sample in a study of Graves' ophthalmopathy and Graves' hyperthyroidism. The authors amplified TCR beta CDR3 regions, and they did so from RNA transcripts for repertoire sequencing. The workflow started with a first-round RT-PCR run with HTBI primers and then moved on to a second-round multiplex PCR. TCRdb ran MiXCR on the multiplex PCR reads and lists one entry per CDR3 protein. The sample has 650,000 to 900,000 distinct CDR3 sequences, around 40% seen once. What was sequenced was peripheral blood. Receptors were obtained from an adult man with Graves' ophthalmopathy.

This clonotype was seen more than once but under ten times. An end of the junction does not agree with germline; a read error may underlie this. The chain's CDR3 is CASSPDRGFAEAFF. The CDR3 DNA follows: TGTGCCAGCAGTCCCGACAGGGGATTTGCTGAAGCTTTCTTT. V is TRBV10-3 and J is TRBJ1-1, with 8 bases matching TRBD1. The CDR3 length is 14 residues. Germline loops: CDR1 ENHRY, CDR2 SYGVKD.

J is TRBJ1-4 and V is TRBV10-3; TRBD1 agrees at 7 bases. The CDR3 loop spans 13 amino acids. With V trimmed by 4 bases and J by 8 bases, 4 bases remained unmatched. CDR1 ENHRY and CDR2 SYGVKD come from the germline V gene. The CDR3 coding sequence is TGTGCCATCAGTGCACTGACAGGGGAAAAACTGTTTTTT. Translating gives CAISALTGEKLFF.

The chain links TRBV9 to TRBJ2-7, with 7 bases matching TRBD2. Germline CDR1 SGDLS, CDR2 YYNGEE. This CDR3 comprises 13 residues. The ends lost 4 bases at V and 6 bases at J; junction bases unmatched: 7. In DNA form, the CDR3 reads TGTGCCAGCAGCCGGGGGGAGATTCGCGAGCAGTACTTC. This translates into CASSRGEIREQYF.

This CDR3 reads CASSQAGTANPSNTEAFF. The DNA for the CDR3 is TGCGCCAGCAGCCAAGCGGGGACAGCCAATCCTTCGAACACTGAAGCTTTCTTT. The chain combines TRBV4-1 with TRBJ1-1; 7 nucleotides agree with TRBD1. In germline, CDR1 is MGHRA, CDR2 YSYEKL. The CDR3 contains 18 residues. V dropped 1 base and J dropped 1; count of bases not matched to a gene: 12.

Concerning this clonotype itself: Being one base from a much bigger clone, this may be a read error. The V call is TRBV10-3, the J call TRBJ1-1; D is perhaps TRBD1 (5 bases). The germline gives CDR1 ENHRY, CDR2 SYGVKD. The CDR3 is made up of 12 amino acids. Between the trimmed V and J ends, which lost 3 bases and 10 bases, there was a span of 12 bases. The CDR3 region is CAISDIGTGAFF. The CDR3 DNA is TGTGCCATCAGTGATATCGGGACGGGAGCTTTCTTT.

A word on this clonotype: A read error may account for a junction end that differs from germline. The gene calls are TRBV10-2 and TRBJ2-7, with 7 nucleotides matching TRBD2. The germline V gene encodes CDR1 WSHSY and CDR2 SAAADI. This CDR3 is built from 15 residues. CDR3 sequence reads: CASSGRTSGSLSLGF. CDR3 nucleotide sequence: TGCGCCAGCAGTGGGCGGACTAGTGGGTCTTTATCTTTAGGATTC.

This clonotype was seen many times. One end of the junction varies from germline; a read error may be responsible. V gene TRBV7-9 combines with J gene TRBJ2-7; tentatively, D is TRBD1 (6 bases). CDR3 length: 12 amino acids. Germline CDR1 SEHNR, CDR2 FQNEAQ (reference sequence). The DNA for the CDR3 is TGTGCCAGCAGCCCAGGGACACCCGTCTTTCGCTTC. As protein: CASSPGTPVFRF.

The CDR3 spells CASSGTGTGGTEAFF. The CDR3 DNA sequence: TGTGCCAGCAGCGGGACAGGGACTGGGGGCACTGAAGCTTTCTTT. The chain joins TRBV9 to TRBJ1-1; the match to TRBD1 covers 8 bases. There are 15 residues in the CDR3. Germline trimming cut 3 bases from V and 4 bases from J; bases unmatched to any gene: 8. Germline V lookup: CDR1 SGDLS, CDR2 YYNGEE.

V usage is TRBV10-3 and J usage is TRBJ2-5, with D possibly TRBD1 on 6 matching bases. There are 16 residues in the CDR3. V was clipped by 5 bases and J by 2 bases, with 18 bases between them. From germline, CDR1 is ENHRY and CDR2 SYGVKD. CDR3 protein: CAISSTDSGTQETQYF. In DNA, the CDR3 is TGTGCCATCAGTTCTACGGACAGTGGGACACAAGAGACCCAGTACTTC.

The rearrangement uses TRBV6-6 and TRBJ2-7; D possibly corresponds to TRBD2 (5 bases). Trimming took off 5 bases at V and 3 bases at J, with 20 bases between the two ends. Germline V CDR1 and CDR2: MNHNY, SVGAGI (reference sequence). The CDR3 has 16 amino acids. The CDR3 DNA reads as TGTGCCAGCAGTCCCGGGCCCGGACGAGCGGACTACGAGCAGTACTTC. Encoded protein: CASSPGPGRADYEQYF.

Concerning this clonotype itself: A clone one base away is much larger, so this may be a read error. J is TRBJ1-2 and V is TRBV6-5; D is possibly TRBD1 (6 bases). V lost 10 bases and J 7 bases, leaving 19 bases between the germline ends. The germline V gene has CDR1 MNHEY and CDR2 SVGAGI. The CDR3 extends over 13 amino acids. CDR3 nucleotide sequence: TGTGCCACCCATCTAGGGGGGAGAGGTGGCTACACCTTC. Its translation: CATHLGGRGGYTF.

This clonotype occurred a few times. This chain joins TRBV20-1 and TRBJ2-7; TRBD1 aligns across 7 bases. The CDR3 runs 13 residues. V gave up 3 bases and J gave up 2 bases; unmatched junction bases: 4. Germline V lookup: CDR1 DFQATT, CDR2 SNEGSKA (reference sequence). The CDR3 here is CSASYRGAYEQYF. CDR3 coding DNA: TGCAGTGCTAGTTACAGGGGAGCCTACGAGCAGTACTTC.

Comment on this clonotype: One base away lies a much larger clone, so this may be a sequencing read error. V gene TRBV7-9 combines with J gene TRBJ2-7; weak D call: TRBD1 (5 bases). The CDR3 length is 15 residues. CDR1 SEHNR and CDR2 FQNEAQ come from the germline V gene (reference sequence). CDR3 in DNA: TGTGCCGGCAGCTTAGGGGCAGGCTATCCCTACGAGCAGTACTTC. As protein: CAGSLGAGYPYEQYF.

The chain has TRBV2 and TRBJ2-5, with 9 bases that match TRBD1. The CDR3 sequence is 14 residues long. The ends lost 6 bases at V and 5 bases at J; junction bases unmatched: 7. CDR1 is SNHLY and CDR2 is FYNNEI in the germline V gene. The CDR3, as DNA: TGTGCCAGCAGCCAAGACGGGACAGGGGAGACCCAGTACTTC. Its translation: CASSQDGTGETQYF. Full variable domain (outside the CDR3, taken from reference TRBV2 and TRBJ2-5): EPEVTQTPSHQVTQMGQEVILRCVPISNHLYFYWYRQILGQKVEFLVSFYNNEISEKSEIFDDQFSVERPDGSNFTLKIRSTKLEDSAMYFCASSQDGTGETQYFGPGTRLLVL.

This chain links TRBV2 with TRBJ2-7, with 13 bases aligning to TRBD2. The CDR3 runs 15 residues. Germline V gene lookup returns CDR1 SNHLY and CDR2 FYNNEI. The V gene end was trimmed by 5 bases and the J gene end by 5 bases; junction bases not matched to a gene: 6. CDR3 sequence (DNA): TGTGCCAGCAGTTCTGGACTAGCGGGGGCCCACGAGCAGTACTTC. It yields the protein CASSSGLAGAHEQYF.

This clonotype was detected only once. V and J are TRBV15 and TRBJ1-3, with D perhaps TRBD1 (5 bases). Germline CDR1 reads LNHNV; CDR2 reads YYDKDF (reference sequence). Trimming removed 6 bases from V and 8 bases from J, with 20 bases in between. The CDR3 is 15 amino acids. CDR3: CATSTADRGGDTIYF. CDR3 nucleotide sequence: TGTGCCACCAGTACAGCGGATAGGGGAGGCGACACCATATATTTT. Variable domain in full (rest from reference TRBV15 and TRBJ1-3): DAMVIQNPRYQVTQFGKPVTLSCSQTLNHNVMYWYQQKSSQAPKLLFHYYDKDFNNEADTPDNFQSRRPNTSFCFLDIRSPGLGDTAMYLCATSTADRGGDTIYFGEGSWLTVV.

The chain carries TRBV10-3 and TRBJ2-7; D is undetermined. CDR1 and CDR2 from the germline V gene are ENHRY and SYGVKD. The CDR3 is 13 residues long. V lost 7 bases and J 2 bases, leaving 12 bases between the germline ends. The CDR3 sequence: CAITPDLPYEQYF. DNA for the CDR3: TGTGCCATCACGCCGGACCTCCCCTACGAGCAGTACTTC.

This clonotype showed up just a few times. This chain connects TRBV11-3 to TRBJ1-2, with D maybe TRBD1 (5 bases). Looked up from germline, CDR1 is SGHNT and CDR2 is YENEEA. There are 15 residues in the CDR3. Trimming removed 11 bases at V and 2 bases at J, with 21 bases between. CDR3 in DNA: TGTGCCTGGAGTACACTAAAGGGACGGAACTATGGCTACACCTTC. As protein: CAWSTLKGRNYGYTF.

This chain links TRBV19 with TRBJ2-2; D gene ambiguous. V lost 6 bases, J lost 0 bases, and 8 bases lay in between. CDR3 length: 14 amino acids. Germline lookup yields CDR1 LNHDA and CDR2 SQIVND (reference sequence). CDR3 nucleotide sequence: TGTGCCAGTAGACTGAATGCGAACACCGGGGAGCTGTTTTTT. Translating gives CASRLNANTGELFF. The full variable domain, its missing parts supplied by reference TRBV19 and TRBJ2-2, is DGGITQSPKYLFRKEGQNVTLSCEQNLNHDAMYWYRQDPGQGLRLIYYSQIVNDFQKGDIAEGYSVSREKKESFPLTVTSAQKNPTAFYLCASRLNANTGELFFGEGSRLTVL.

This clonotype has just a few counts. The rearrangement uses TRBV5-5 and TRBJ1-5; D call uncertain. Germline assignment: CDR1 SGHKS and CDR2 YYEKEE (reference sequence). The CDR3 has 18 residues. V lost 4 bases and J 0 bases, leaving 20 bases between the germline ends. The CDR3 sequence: CASSRTSTGGNSNQPQHF. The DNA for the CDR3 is TGTGCCAGCAGCCGTACTTCAACGGGAGGGAATAGCAATCAGCCCCAGCATTTT.

This CDR3 is CSAPEGLDYEQYF. The CDR3 coding sequence is TGCAGTGCTCCCGAGGGACTAGACTACGAGCAGTACTTC. The rearrangement links TRBV20-1 to TRBJ2-7, with 8 bases fitting TRBD2. The CDR3 has 13 residues. V gave up 5 bases and J gave up 3 bases; unmatched junction bases: 6. CDR1 is DFQATT and CDR2 is SNEGSKA in the germline V gene (reference sequence).

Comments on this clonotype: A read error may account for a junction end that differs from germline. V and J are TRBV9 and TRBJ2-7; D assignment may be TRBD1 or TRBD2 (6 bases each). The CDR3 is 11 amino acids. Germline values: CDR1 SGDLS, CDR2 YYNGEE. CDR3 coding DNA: TGCGCCAGCAGCTTGGAGGGGGAGCAGCACTTC. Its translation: CASSLEGEQHF.

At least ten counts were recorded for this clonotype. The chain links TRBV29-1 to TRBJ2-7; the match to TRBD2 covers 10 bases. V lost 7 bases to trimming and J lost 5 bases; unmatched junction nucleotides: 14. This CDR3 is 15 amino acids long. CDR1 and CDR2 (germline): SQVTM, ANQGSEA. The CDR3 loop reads CSAEVTGLAYHEQYF. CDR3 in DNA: TGCAGCGCCGAAGTTACGGGACTAGCGTACCACGAGCAGTACTTC.

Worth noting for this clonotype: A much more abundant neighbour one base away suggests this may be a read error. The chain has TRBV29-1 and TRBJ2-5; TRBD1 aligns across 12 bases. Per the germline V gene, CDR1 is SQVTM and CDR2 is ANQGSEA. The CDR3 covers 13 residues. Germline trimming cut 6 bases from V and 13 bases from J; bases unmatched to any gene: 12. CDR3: CSVVRRGQGARYF. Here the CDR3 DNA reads TGCAGCGTCGTTCGGAGGGGACAGGGGGCGCGGTACTTC.

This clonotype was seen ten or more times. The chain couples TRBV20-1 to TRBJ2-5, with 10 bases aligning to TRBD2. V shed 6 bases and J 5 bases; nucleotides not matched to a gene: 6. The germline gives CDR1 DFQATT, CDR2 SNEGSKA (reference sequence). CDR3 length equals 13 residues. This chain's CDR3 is CSASSGRDETQYF. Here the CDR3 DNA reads TGCAGTGCATCTAGCGGGAGAGACGAGACCCAGTACTTC.

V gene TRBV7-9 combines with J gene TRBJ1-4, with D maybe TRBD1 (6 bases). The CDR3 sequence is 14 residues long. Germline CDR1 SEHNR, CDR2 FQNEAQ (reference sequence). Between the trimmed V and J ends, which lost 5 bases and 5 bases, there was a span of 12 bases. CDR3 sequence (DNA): TGTGCCAGCAGCATACAGGGAGGGAATGAAAAACTGTTTTTT. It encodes CASSIQGGNEKLFF.

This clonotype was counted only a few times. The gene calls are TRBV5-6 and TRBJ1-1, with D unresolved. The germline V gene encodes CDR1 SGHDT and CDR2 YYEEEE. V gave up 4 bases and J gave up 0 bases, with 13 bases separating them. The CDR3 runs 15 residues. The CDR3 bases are TGTGCCAGCAGCCGCGCGCGGGTCTTGAACACTGAAGCTTTCTTT. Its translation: CASSRARVLNTEAFF.

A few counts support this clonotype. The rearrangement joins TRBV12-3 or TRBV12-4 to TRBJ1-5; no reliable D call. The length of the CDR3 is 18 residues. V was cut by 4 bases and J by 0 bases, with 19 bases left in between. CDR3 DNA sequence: TGTGCCAGCAGTTCAGGAGAGACAAGGGTTTATAGCAATCAGCCCCAGCATTTT. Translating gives CASSSGETRVYSNQPQHF.

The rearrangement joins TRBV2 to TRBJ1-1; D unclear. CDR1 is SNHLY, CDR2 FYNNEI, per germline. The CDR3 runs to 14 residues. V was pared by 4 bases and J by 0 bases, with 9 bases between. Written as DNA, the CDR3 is TGTGCCAGCAGTGCCGGACTTTTGAACACTGAAGCTTTCTTT. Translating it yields CASSAGLLNTEAFF. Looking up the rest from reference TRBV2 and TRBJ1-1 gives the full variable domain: EPEVTQTPSHQVTQMGQEVILRCVPISNHLYFYWYRQILGQKVEFLVSFYNNEISEKSEIFDDQFSVERPDGSNFTLKIRSTKLEDSAMYFCASSAGLLNTEAFFGQGTRLTVV.

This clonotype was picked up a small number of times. CDR3 in DNA: TGTGCCAGCAGCTTATGGCGGGGGGGCCTAGGCGGGGAGCTGTTTTTT. This encodes CASSLWRGGLGGELFF. This chain links TRBV25-1 with TRBJ2-2; TRBD2 aligns across 9 bases. The CDR3 covers 16 residues. Germline assignment: CDR1 MGHDK and CDR2 SYGVNS. With V trimmed by 6 bases and J by 7 bases, 12 bases remained unmatched. The full variable domain, rest sourced from reference TRBV25-1 and TRBJ2-2, is EADIYQTPRYLVIGTGKKITLECSQTMGHDKMYWYQQDPGMELHLIHYSYGVNSTEKGDLSSESTVSRIRTEHFPLTLESARPSHTSQYLCASSLWRGGLGGELFFGEGSRLTVL.

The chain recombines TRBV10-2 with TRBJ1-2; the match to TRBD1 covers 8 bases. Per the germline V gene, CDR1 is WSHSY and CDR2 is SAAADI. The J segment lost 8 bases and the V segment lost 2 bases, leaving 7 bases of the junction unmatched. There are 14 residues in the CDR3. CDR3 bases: TGCGCCAGCAGTGAGGGACAGGGATGGTACGGCTACACCTTC. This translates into CASSEGQGWYGYTF.

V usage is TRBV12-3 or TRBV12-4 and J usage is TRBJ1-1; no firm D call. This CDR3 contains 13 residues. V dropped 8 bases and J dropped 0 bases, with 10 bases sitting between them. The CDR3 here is CASLKQLNTEAFF. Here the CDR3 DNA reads TGTGCCAGCTTAAAACAGTTGAACACTGAAGCTTTCTTT.